This T cell receptor (beta chain) appears in the sequencing data of a study of long-term antiretroviral therapy in people with HIV. Study background: Samples collected earliest predate the 2015 immediate-ART recommendation by about a decade. Study results and caveats: Whereas controls had wider CDR3 length ranges, HIV repertoires had narrower ones.

There was at least one pre-ART PBMC sample for each donor, plus at least two post-ART PBMC samples. The germline V gene has CDR1 SGHNT and CDR2 YYREEE (reference sequence). V lost 4 bases and J lost 3, with 8 bases in between. The CDR3 extends over 13 amino acids. In the case of this clone: Its antigen is still unknown.

Survey level was the resolution at which the v3.0 immunoSEQ assay ran. Method: immunoSEQ multiplex PCR; TCRdb's copy keeps in-frame clones and lacks some. This sample carries 20,000 to 30,000 clones, more than 70% of them seen once, and the ten largest clones take roughly 4.6%. The clonotype was recovered from a man younger than 30 with HIV. Sequenced material: unsorted PBMCs, taken 3 years after starting antiretroviral therapy. The rearrangement joins TRBV5-4 to TRBJ1-5, with a tentative D call TRBD1 (5 bases). The CDR3 protein is CASSPGPNQPQHF. CDR3 in DNA: TGTGCCAGCAGCCCGGGACCCAATCAGCCCCAGCATTTT.